The T cell receptor beta chain under discussion was sequenced for a study of human T cells and chemical hapten exposure. Study overall: Upper-back patches of 0.01% DPC were read at 6 days. Patients, predominantly female, presented with alopecia areata, totalis or universalis. Study-wide results and limits: Alopecia affected the donors, so their immune response may differ from healthy people's. With DPC sensitization, TCRs exceeding 1 in 1000 frequency showed no change.

Noted time point: pre-sensitization, week 0. Treatment denoted: therapeutic diphenylcyclopropenone sensitization with weekly scalp DPC. This clonotype was observed a few times. Antigen unknown. TCRdb reprocessed the RACE reads via MiXCR and lists one record per CDR3 protein. The sample lists around 120,000 distinct CDR3 sequences, about 13% occurring once. CDR3 length equals 14 residues. Between the trimmed V and J ends, which lost 7 bases and 2 bases, there was a span of 14 bases. Germline-derived CDR1 and CDR2 are MDHEN and SYDVKM. The chain recombines TRBV28 with TRBJ1-2; no firm D call. This TCR came from a young woman with alopecia areata. Some clones in this sample may be carry-over from other donors' samples. The starting material was whole blood, obtained in connection with sensitization to the hapten diphenylcyclopropenone (DPC). The CDR3 sequence: CASTHGGRNYGYTF. The CDR3 DNA reads as TGTGCCAGCACCCACGGTGGGAGAAACTATGGCTACACCTTC.